A selection of T cell receptor beta chains follows, all from one sample in a study of OX40 agonist ivuxolimab in advanced cancers. Here immunoSEQ multiplex PCR was the method, and the copy in TCRdb shows in-frame clones only, minus some. The sample shows some 51,000 clones, more than 75% of them seen only once. The specimen was CD4+ or CD8+ T cells sorted from blood, collected in a trial of the OX40 agonist ivuxolimab. These TCRs come from an adult with an advanced solid tumor such as melanoma, head and neck, liver or kidney cancer. Both conserved end residues are part of each CDR3. Fields, in order: D gene, CDR3 length, J gene, V gene, CDR3 DNA, CDR3 protein. D genes are given only for firm matches.

D: -
length: 15
J: TRBJ2-6
V: TRBV6-1
DNA: TGTGCCAGCAGTGAACCCATGGGGGGGGCCAACGTCCTGACTTTC
CDR3: CASSEPMGGANVLTF

D: TRBD2
length: 16
J: TRBJ2-1
V: TRBV7-3
DNA: TGTGCCAGCAGCCCCCCGGGGGCAGCGGGAGCAAATGAGCAGTTCTTC
CDR3: CASSPPGAAGANEQFF

D: TRBD2
length: 15
J: TRBJ2-1
V: TRBV15
DNA: TGTGCCACCAGTCCTGGACTAGCGGGGTACAATGAGCAGTTCTTC
CDR3: CATSPGLAGYNEQFF

D: TRBD2
length: 15
J: TRBJ2-1
V: TRBV19
DNA: TGTGCCAGTAGTGTGACTAGCGGGACCTACAATGAGCAGTTCTTC
CDR3: CASSVTSGTYNEQFF

D: TRBD1
length: 15
J: TRBJ2-7
V: TRBV11-1
DNA: TGTGCCAGCAGCCACGGGGACAGGGACCTTCGCGAGCAGTACTTC
CDR3: CASSHGDRDLREQYF

D: TRBD1
length: 14
J: TRBJ2-7
V: TRBV7-2
DNA: TGTGCCAGCAGCTTAAACAGGGGGTTCTACGAGCAGTACTTC
CDR3: CASSLNRGFYEQYF

D: -
length: 12
J: TRBJ1-2
V: TRBV30
DNA: TGTGCCGGCGGCAGGACTAACTATGGCTACACCTTC
CDR3: CAGGRTNYGYTF

D: -
length: 12
J: TRBJ1-1
V: TRBV29-1
DNA: TGCAGCGCCCTTATGGGGGGGACTGAAGCTTTCTTT
CDR3: CSALMGGTEAFF

D: -
length: 10
J: TRBJ2-7
V: TRBV20-1
DNA: TGCAGTGCTAGAAGGGGCGAGCAGTACTTC
CDR3: CSARRGEQYF

D: -
length: 15
J: TRBJ2-3
V: TRBV28
DNA: TGTGCCAGCTTCGTAGGAGGGGCGGGCACAGATACGCAGTATTTT
CDR3: CASFVGGAGTDTQYF